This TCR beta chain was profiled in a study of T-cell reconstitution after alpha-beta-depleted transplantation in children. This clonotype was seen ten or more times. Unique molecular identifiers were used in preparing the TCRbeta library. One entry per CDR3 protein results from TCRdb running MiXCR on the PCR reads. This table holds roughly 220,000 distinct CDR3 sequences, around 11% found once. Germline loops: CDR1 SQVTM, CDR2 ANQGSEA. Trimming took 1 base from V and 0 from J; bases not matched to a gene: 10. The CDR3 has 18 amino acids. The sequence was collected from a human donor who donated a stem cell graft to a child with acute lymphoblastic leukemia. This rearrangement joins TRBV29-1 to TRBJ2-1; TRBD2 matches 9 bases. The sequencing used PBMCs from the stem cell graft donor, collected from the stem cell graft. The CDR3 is CSVEGAPTSGASYNEQFF. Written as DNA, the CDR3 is TGCAGCGTTGAAGGGGCCCCGACTAGCGGAGCCTCCTACAATGAGCAGTTCTTC.